The clone carrying this TCR beta chain was seen a handful of times. Its antigen remains unknown. Trimming took 2 bases from V and 1 from J, leaving 15 bases between them. This CDR3 has 16 amino acids. Germline assignment: CDR1 ENHRY and CDR2 SYGVKD. The data were obtained in a study of blood T cells in healthy people across ages. Findings and limits, study-wide: CMV status of donors was not determined, possibly confounding expanded clonotype changes.

Combining a sample-barcoded 5' primer with a J-beta primer mix, a second PCR ran for about 7 to 11 cycles. Unique molecular identifiers of 12 random nucleotides labeled each cDNA. TCRdb reanalysed the 5' RACE reads using MiXCR and keeps one entry per CDR3 protein. In the table there are about 780,000 distinct CDR3 sequences, approximately 65% of which are singletons. Source material: blood. The V gene is TRBV10-3, the J gene TRBJ2-7, with D perhaps matching TRBD1 (6 bases). The TCR comes from a man in his thirties or forties in good health. CDR3 sequence: CAISELHRDNSYEQYF. In DNA, the CDR3 is TGTGCCATCAGTGAGCTCCATCGGGACAATTCCTACGAGCAGTACTTC.